This T cell receptor beta chain was recorded in a study of cytomegalovirus exposure and HLA in healthy donors. Study at large: Unique TCRs numbering around 80 million, obtained from HLA-typed donors, made up an early data release.

Points from the study as a whole: Later analysis indicated greater clonal expansion among HLA-associated TCR beta chains than among equally common other chains. A later analysis revealed that TCR association rates differed between HLA loci, peaking at DRB1 and bottoming out at HLA-C.

V dropped 2 bases and J dropped 4; count of bases not matched to a gene: 9. In germline, CDR1 is SGHTS, CDR2 YDEGEE. This CDR3 spans 17 amino acids. PCR primers comprised 60 Vbeta and 13 Jbeta primers. Measured with immunoSEQ multiplex PCR; TCRdb has only the in-frame clones, and not every one. The sample lists about 210,000 clones, around four fifths occurring once. With regard to this clone: The antigen is undetermined.

Donors counted as nominally healthy when sampled, yet unrecorded immune exposures were likely. The rearrangement links TRBV5-8 to TRBJ2-1; 10 positions agree with TRBD1. This receptor was obtained from a woman aged 50 to 60 in good health and CMV-seropositive. The sequenced material came from PBMCs. CDR3 protein: CASSFPSGQGEYNEQFF. CDR3 bases: TGTGCCAGCAGCTTCCCTTCCGGACAGGGGGAGTACAATGAGCAGTTCTTC. The variable domain in full, completed from reference TRBV5-8 and TRBJ2-1, reads EAGVTQSPTHLIKTRGQQATLRCSPISGHTSVYWYQQALGLGLQFLLWYDEGEERNRGNFPPRFSGRQFPNYSSELNVNALELEDSALYLCASSFPSGQGEYNEQFFGPGTRLTVL.